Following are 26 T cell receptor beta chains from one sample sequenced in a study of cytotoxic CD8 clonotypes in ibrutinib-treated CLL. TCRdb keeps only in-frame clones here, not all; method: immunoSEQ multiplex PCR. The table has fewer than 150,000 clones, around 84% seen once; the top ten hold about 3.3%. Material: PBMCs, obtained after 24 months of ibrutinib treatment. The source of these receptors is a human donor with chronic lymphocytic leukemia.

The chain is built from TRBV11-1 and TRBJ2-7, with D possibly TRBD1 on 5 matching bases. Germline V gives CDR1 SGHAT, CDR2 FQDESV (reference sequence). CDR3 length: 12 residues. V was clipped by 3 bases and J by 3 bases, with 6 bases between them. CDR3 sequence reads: CASSFDSYEQYF. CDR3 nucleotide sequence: TGTGCCAGCAGCTTCGACAGCTACGAGCAGTACTTC.

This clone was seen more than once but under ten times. Here the CDR3 reads CASSGDPFNYGYTF. The CDR3 bases are TGTGCCAGTAGTGGAGACCCTTTTAACTATGGCTACACCTTC. This chain joins TRBV19 and TRBJ1-2; D is unclear. Germline V gene sequence: CDR1 LNHDA, CDR2 SQIVND (reference sequence). CDR3 size: 14 residues. V was shortened by 5 bases and J by 1 base, with 11 bases between the two germline ends.

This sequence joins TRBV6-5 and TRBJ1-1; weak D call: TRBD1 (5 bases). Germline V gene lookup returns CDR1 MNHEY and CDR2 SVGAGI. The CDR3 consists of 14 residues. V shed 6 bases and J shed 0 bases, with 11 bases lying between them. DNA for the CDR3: TGTGCCAGCAGCCGGGGGATCATGAACACTGAAGCTTTCTTT. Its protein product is CASSRGIMNTEAFF.

CDR3 in amino acids: CASSPQGLWGEAFF. The CDR3 region has the DNA TGTGCCAGCAGTCCCCAGGGTTTGTGGGGTGAGGCTTTCTTT. The chain links TRBV27 to TRBJ1-1, with D possibly TRBD1 on 5 matching bases. V was cut by 5 bases and J by 11 bases, with 21 bases left in between. The germline gives CDR1 MNHEY, CDR2 SMNVEV (reference sequence). The CDR3 runs 14 residues.

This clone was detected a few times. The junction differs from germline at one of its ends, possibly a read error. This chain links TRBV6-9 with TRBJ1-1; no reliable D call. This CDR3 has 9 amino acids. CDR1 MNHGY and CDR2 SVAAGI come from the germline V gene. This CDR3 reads CASNSEAFF. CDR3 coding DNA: TGTGCCAGCAACAGTGAAGCTTTCTTT.

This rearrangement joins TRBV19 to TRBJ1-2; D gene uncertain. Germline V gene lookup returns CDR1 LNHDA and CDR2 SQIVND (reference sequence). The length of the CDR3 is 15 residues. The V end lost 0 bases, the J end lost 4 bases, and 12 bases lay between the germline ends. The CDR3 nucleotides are TGTGCCAGTAGTATAGAACGGTCTGCAAGCTATGGCTACACCTTC. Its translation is CASSIERSASYGYTF.

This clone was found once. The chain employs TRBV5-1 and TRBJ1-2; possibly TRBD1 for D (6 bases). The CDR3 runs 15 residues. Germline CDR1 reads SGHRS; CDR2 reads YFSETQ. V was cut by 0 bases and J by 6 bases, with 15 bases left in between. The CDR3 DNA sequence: TGCGCCAGCAGCTTGGAACAGGGAGGGGTCGATGGCTACACCTTC. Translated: CASSLEQGGVDGYTF.

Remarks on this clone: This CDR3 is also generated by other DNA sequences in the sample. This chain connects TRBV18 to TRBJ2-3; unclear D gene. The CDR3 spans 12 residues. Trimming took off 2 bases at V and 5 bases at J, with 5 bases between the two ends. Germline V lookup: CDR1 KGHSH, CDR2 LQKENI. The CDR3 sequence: CASSPIVDTQYF. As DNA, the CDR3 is TGTGCCAGCTCACCAATCGTAGATACGCAGTATTTT.

The CDR3 loop is CASSLGQNSPLHF. DNA of the CDR3: TGTGCCAGCAGCTTAGGACAGAATTCACCCCTCCACTTT. This chain joins TRBV7-6 and TRBJ1-6; maybe TRBD1 (5 bases). There are 13 residues in the CDR3. V was cut by 1 base and J by 7 bases, with 5 bases left in between. Germline V CDR1 and CDR2: SGHVS, FNYEAQ.

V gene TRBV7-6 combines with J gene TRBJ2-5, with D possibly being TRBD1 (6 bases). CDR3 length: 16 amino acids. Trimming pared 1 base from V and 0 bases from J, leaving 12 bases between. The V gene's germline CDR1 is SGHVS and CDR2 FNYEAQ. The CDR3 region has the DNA TGTGCCAGCAGCTTAGTTCTGCAGGGGTACCAAGAGACCCAGTACTTC. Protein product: CASSLVLQGYQETQYF.

Written as DNA, the CDR3 is TGTGCCAGCAGCTTAATGGCCGGGAACACCGGGGAGCTGTTTTTT. Its translation: CASSLMAGNTGELFF. The chain combines TRBV7-7 with TRBJ2-2, with D unclear. CDR3 length equals 15 residues. V was trimmed by 2 bases and J by 1 base, leaving 8 bases between them. The germline V gene has CDR1 SSHAT and CDR2 FNYEAQ (reference sequence).

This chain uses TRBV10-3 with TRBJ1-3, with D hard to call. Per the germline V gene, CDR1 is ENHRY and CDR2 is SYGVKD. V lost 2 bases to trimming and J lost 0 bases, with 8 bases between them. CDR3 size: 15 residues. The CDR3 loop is CAISERVDSGNTIYF. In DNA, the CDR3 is TGTGCCATCAGTGAGAGGGTAGACTCTGGAAACACCATATATTTT.

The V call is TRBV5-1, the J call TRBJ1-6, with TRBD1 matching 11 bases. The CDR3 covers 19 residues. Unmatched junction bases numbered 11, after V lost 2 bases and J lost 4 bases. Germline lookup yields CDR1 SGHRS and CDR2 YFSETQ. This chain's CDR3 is CASSFRTGGKALYNSPLHF. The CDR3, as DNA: TGCGCCAGCAGCTTCAGGACAGGGGGCAAGGCACTATATAATTCACCCCTCCACTTT.

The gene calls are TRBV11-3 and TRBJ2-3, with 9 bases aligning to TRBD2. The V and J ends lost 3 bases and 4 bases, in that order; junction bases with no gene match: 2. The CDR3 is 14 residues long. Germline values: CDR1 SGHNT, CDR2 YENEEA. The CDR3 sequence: CASSFSSGADTQYF. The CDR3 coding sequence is TGTGCCAGCAGCTTTTCTAGCGGGGCAGATACGCAGTATTTT.

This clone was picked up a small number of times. CDR3 sequence: CASRTNSPLHF. Written as DNA, the CDR3 is TGTGCCAGCAGAACTAATTCACCCCTCCACTTT. The V call is TRBV6-1, the J call TRBJ1-6; D is ambiguous. Germline CDR1 is MNHNS and CDR2 is SASEGT. The CDR3 totals 11 residues. The V and J ends lost 6 bases and 6 bases respectively, with 3 bases between them.

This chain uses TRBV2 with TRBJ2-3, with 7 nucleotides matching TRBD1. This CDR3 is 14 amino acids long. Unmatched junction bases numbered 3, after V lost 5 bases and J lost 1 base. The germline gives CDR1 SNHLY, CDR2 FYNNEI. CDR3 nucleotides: TGTGCCAGCAGTCTGCAGGGGGGCACAGATACGCAGTATTTT. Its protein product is CASSLQGGTDTQYF.

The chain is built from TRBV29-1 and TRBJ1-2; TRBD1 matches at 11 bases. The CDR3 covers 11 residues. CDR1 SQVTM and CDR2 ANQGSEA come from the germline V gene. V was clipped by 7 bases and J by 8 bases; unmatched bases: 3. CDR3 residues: CSGGTGGGYTF. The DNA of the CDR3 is TGCAGCGGCGGGACAGGGGGGGGCTACACCTTC.

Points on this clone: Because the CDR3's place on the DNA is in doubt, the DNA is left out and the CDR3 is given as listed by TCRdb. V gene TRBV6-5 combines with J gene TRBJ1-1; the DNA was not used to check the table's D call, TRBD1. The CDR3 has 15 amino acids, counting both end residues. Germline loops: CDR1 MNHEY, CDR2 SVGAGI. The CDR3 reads CASSSSGQQNTEAFF.

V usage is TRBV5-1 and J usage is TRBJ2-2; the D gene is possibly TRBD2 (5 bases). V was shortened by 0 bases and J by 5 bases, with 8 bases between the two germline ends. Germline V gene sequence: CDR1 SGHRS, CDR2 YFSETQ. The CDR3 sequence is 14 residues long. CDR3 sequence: CASSLVPGTGELFF. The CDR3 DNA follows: TGCGCCAGCAGCTTGGTCCCGGGGACCGGGGAGCTGTTTTTT.

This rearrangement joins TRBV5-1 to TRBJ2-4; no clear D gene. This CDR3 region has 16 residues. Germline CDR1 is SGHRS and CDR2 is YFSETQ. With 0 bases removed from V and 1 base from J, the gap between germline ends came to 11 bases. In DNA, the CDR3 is TGCGCCAGCAGCTTGGATCCATCGACGGCCAAAAACATTCAGTACTTC. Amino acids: CASSLDPSTAKNIQYF.

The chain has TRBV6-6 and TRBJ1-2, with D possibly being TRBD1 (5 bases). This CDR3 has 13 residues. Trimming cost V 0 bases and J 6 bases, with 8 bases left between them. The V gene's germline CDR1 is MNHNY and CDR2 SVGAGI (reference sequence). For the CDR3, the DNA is TGTGCCAGCAGTTACTCCTGGGGCGATGGCTACACCTTC. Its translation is CASSYSWGDGYTF.

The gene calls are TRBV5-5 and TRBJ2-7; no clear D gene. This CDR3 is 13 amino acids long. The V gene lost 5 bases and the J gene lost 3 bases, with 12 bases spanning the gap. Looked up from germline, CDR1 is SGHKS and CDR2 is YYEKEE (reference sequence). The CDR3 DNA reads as TGTGCCAGCAGTGAAGAGGACGACTACGAGCAGTACTTC. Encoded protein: CASSEEDDYEQYF. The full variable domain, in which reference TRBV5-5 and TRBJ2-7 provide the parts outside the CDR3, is DAGVTQSPTHLIKTRGQQVTLRCSPISGHKSVSWYQQVLGQGPQFIFQYYEKEERGRGNFPDRFSARQFPNYSSELNVNALLLGDSALYLCASSEEDDYEQYFGPGTRLTVT.

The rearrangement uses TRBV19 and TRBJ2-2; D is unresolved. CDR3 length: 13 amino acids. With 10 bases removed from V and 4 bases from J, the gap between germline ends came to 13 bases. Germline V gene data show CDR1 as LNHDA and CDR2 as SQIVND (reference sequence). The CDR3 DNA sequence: TGTGCCACCGGCCAAGATGGCACCGGGGAGCTGTTTTTT. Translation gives CATGQDGTGELFF.

CDR3 amino acids: CASSLGGVLNEQFF. The CDR3 DNA reads TGTGCCAGCAGTTTGGGAGGGGTCCTCAATGAGCAGTTCTTC. This chain joins TRBV28 and TRBJ2-1, with TRBD2 matching over 7 bases. CDR1 and CDR2 (germline): MDHEN, SYDVKM. The ends lost 3 bases at V and 6 bases at J; junction bases unmatched: 5. The length of the CDR3 is 14 residues.

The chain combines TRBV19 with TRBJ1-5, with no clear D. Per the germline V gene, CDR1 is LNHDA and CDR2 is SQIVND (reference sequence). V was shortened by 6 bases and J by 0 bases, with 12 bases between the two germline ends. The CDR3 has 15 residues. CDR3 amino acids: CASRETRRSNQPQHF. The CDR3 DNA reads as TGTGCCAGTAGAGAAACCAGGCGTAGCAATCAGCCCCAGCATTTT.

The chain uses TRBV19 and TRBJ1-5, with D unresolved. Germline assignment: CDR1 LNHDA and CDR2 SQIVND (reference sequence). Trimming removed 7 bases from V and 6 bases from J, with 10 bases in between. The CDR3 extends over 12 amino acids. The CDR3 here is CASNGWGQPQHF. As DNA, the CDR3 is TGTGCCAGTAACGGGTGGGGTCAGCCCCAGCATTTT. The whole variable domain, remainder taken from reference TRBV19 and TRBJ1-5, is DGGITQSPKYLFRKEGQNVTLSCEQNLNHDAMYWYRQDPGQGLRLIYYSQIVNDFQKGDIAEGYSVSREKKESFPLTVTSAQKNPTAFYLCASNGWGQPQHFGDGTRLSIL.